This T cell receptor (beta chain) was captured in a study of metastatic and nonmetastatic thyroid tumors. Before thyroid surgery, none of the patients had received any treatment. J lost 8 bases, V lost 0 bases, and 7 bases had no gene match. The CDR3 has 14 residues. Looked up from germline, CDR1 is SGDLS and CDR2 is YYNGEE. Original handling: Differences in CDR3 between clinicopathological groups were drawn on to build a classifier intended to discriminate distant-metastatic papillary thyroid cancer patients. MiXCR re-clonotyped the PCR reads for TCRdb. None of the V and J calls come from the authors' own analysis; TCRdb made them. The table has about 48,000 clones, roughly a fifth seen once. General study findings and limits: TCR beta diversity was reportedly significantly higher in malignant thyroid tumors than benign nodules, in blood and tumor.

This clone was seen ten or more times. No antigen is known for it. The genes are TRBV9 and TRBJ1-2, with TRBD1 identical over 7 bases. This receptor was taken from a male donor with papillary thyroid cancer or a benign thyroid nodule (not recorded which). Some clones in this sample may be carry-over from other donors' samples. Sequencing input: blood. The CDR3 here is CASSVVEGAGGYTF. CDR3 DNA: TGTGCCAGCAGCGTAGTTGAGGGGGCGGGCGGCTACACCTTC.